The entry below gives a single T cell receptor (beta chain) sequence along with its context. The DNA ends 3 residues before the CDR3 does, and the rest of the CDR3 is filled in from the germline J gene. This CDR3 region has 15 residues. J gave up 9 bases and V 3 bases, and 7 bases lay outside the gene matches. Per germline, CDR1 SGHVS and CDR2 FQNEAQ. This entry is derived from a study of T cells in women clearing cervical HPV infection. Study in general: Case blood was drawn a median around 150 days after lesion detection.

Assay used: immunoSEQ multiplex PCR; TCRdb lists only in-frame clones, some missing. The sample totals under 45,000 clones. Material: blood buffy coat. The TCR originated in a woman aged 18 to 75 with a cervical HPV16 infection that either progressed to CIN3+ or cleared (not recorded which). This chain links TRBV7-8 with TRBJ1-6; the match to TRBD1 covers 8 bases. The DNA read from the CDR3 is TGTGCCAGCAGCTTTGGGACAGGCGGAGGTTCACCC. Its translation: CASSFGTGGGSP. The full CDR3 protein reads CASSFGTGGGSPLHF.